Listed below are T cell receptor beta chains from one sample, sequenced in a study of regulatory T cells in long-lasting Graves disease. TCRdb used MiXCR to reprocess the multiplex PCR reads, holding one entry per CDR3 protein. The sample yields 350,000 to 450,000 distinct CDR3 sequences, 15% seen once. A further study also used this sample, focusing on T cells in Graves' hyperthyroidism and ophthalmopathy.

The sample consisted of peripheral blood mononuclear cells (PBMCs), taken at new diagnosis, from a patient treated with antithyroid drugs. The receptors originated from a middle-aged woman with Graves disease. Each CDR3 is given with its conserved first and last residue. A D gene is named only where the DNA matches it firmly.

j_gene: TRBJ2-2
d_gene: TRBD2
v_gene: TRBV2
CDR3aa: CAHRLAGYTGELFF

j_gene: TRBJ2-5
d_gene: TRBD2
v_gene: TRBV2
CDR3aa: CASRIGLADQEAQYF

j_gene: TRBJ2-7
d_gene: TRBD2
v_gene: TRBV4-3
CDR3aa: CASSQGTSGGYDEQYF

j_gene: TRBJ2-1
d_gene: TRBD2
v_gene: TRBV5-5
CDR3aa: CASSLGLAGGVQGNEQFF

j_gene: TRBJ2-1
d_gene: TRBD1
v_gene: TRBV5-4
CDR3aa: CASHSLGQAHNEQFF

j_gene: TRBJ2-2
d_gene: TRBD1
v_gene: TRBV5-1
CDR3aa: CASSSPGQRSTGELFF

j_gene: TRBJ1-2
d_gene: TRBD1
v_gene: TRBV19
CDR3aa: CASWDRVNYGYTF

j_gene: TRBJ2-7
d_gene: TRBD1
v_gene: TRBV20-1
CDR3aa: CSARHDRGTYEQYF

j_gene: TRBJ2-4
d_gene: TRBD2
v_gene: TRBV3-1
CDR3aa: CASSSGREGGNIQYF

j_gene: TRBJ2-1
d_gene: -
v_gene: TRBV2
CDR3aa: CASSDRAAPYNEQFF

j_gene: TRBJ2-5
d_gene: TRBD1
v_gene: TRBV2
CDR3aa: CASRRTGNQETQYF

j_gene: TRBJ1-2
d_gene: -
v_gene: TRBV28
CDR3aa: CASSTAGGGYGYTF

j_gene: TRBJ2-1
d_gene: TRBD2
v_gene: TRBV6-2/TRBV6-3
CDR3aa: CASSYTGLGEQFF

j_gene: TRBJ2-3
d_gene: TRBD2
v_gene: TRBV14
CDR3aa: CASSTGTTYYTDTHYF

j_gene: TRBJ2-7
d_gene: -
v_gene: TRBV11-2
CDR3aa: CASSLQQDSYEQYF

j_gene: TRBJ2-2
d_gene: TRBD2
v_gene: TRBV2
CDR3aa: CASSFRTSTGELFF

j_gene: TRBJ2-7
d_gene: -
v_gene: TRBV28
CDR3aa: CASSLTLESYEQYF

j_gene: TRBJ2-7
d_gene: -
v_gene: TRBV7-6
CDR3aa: CASSARTNSYEQYF

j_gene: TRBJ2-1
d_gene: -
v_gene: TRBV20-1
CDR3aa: CSAKGRSAYNEQFF

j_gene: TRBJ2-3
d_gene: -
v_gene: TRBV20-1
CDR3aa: CSARRQVDTQYF

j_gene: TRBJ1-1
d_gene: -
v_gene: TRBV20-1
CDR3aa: CSAPGSVNTEAFF

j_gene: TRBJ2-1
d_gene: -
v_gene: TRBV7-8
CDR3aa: CASSLIRVASYNEQFF

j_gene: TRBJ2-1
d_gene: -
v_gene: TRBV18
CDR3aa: CASSPPLETHYNEQFF

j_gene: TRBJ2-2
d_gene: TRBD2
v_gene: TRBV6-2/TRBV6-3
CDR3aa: CASSYSGLAGGANTGELFF

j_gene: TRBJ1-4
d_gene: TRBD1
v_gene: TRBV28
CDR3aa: CATARTGPLEKLFF

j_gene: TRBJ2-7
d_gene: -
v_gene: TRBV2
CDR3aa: CASSDSGSVPYEQYF

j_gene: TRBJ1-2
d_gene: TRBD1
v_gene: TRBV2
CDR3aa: CASSDQGRTGAQGYTF

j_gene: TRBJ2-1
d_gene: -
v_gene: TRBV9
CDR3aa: CASSVATFNEQFF

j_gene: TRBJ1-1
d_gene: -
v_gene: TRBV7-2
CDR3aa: CASSPQVLFTEAFF

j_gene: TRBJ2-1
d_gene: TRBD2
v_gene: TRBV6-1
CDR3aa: CASSGTSGSDEQFF

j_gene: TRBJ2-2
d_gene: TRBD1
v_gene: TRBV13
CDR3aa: CASRPGQGIGELFF

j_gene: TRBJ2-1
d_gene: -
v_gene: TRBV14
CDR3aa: CASSIYNEQFF

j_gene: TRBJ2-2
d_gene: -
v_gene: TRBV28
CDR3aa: CASVTNTGELFF

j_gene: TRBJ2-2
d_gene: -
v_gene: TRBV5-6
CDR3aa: CASSVLGRGNTGELFF

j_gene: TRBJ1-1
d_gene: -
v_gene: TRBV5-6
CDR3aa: CASSPLGRMNTEAFF

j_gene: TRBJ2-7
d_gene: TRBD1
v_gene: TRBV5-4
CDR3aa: CASSLAGAGGEQYF

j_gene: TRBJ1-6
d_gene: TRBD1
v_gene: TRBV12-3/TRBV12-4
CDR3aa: CASTGGDRNSPLHF

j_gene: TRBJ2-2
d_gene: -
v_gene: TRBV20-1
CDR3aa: CSAFLPGTKNTGELFF

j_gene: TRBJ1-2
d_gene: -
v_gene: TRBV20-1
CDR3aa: CSARATLTGGYTF

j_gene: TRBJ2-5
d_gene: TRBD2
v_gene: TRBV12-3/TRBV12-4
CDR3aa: CASSLSGRATETQYF

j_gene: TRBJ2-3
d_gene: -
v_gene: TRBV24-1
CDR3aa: CATSPPRSNGTDTQYF

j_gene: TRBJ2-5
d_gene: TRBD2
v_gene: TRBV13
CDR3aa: CASSWTSGGFQETQYF

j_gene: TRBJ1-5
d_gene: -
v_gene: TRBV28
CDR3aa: CASSHDVGNQPQHF